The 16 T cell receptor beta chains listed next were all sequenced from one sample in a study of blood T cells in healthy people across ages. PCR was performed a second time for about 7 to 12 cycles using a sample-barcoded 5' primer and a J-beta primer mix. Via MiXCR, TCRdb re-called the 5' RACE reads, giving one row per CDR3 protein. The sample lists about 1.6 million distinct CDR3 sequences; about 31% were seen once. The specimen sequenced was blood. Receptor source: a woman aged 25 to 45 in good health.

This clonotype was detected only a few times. CDR3 in DNA: TGCGCCAGCAGCCAAAGGCGTAATCTCGGTGAGGGCAAAAACATTCAGTACTTC. Translation: CASSQRRNLGEGKNIQYF. This chain connects TRBV4-1 to TRBJ2-4, with a possible D match to TRBD2 (5 bases). This CDR3 has 18 amino acids. The germline V gene has CDR1 MGHRA and CDR2 YSYEKL. V lost 2 bases and J lost 3, with 20 bases in between.

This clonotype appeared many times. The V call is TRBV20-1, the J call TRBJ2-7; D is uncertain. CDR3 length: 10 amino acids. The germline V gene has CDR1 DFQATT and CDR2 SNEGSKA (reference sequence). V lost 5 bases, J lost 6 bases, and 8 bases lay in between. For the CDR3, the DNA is TGCAGTGCTGGCCATACCGAGCAGTACTTC. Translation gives CSAGHTEQYF.

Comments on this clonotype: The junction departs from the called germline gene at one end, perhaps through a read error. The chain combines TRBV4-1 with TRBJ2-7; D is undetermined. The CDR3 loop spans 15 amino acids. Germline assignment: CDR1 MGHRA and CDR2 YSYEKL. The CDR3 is CAGSQVGLVAFEQYF. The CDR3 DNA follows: TGCGCCGGCAGCCAAGTAGGATTGGTGGCGTTCGAGCAGTACTTC.

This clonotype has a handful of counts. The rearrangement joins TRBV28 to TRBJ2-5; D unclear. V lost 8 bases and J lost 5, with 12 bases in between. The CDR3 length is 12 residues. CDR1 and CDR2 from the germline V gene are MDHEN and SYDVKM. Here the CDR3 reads CASGGYPETQYF. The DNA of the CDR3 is TGTGCCAGCGGTGGATATCCGGAGACCCAGTACTTC.

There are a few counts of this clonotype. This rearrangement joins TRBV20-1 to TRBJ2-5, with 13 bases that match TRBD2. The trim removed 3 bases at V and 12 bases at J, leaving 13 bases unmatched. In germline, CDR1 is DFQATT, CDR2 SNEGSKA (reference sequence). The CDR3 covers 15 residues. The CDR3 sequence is CSASAPTSGGPQEYF. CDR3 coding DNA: TGCAGTGCTAGTGCCCCGACTAGCGGGGGGCCTCAGGAGTACTTC.

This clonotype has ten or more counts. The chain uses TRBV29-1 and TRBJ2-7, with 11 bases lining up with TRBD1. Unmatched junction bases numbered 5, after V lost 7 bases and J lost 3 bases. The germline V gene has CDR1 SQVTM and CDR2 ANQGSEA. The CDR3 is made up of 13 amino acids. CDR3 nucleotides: TGCAGCGGTGGACAGGGGGCGAGCTACGAGCAGTACTTC. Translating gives CSGGQGASYEQYF.

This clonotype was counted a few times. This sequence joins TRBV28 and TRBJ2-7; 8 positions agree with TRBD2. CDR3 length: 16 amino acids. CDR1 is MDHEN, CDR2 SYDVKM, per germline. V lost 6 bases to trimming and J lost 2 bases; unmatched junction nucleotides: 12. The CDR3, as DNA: TGTGCCAGCAGGATTCGACTAGCGAGTCACACCTACGAGCAGTACTTC. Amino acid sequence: CASRIRLASHTYEQYF.

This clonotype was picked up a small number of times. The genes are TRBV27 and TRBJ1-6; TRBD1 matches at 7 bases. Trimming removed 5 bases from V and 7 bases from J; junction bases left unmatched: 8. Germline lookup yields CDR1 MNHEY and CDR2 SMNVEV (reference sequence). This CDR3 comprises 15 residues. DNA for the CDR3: TGTGCCAGCAGTCCCCCGGACAGGTTAAATTCACCCCTCCACTTT. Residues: CASSPPDRLNSPLHF.

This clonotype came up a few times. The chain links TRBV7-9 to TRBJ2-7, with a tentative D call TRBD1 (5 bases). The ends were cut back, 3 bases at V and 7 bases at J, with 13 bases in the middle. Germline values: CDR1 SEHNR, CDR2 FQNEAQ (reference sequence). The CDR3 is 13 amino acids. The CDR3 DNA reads TGTGCCAGCAGCTTGGACATAGACCCGGAGCAGTACTTC. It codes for CASSLDIDPEQYF.

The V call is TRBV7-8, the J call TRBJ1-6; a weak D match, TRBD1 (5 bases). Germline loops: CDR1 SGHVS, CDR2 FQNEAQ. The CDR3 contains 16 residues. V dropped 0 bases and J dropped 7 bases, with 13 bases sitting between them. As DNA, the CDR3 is TGTGCCAGCAGCTTAGCCTCAGGGATAGTAAATTCACCCCTCCACTTT. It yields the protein CASSLASGIVNSPLHF.

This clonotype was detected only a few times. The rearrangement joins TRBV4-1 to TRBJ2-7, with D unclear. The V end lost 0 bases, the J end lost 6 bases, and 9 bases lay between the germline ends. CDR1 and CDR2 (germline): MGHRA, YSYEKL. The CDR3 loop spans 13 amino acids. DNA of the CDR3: TGCGCCAGCAGCCAAGATCGACAAATCGAGCAGTACTTC. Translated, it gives CASSQDRQIEQYF.

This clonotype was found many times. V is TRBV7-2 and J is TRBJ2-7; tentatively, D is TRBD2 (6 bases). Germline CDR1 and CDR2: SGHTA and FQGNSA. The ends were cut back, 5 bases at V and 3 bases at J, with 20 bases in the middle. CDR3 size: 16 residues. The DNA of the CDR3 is TGTGCCAGCAGCCCAGAGAGCGTTGGGGGGATCTACGAGCAGTACTTC. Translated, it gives CASSPESVGGIYEQYF.

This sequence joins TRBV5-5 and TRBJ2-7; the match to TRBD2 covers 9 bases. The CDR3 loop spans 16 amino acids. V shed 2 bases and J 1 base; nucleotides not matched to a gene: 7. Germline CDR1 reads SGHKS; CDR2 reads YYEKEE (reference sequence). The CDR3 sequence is CASSFSPSGTSYEQYF. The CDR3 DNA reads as TGTGCCAGCAGCTTCAGCCCTAGCGGGACATCCTACGAGCAGTACTTC. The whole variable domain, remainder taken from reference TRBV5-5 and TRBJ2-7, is DAGVTQSPTHLIKTRGQQVTLRCSPISGHKSVSWYQQVLGQGPQFIFQYYEKEERGRGNFPDRFSARQFPNYSSELNVNALLLGDSALYLCASSFSPSGTSYEQYFGPGTRLTVT.

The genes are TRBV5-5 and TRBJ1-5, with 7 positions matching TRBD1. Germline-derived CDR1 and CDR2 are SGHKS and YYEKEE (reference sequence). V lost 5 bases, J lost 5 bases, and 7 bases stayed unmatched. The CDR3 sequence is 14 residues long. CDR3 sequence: CASSWTGGDQPQHF. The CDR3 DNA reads TGTGCCAGCAGTTGGACAGGTGGGGATCAGCCCCAGCATTTT.

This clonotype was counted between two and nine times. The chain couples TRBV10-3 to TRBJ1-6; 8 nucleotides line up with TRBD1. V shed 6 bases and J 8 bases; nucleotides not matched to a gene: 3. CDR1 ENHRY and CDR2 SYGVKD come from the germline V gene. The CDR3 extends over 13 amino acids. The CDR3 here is CAIRDRVDSPLHF. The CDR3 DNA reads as TGTGCCATCAGGGACAGGGTCGATTCACCCCTCCACTTT.

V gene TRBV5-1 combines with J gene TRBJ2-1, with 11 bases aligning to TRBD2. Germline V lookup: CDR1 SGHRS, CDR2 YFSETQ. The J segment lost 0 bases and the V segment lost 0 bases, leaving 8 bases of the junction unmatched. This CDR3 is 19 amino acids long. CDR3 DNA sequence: TGCGCCAGCAGCTTGGAGGCTAGCGGGAGGACGAGCTCCTACAATGAGCAGTTCTTC. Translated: CASSLEASGRTSSYNEQFF.